The T cell receptor (beta chain) under discussion was sequenced for a study of blood T cell repertoires in COVID-19. The wider study: From the United States, Italy and Spain came samples of acute and convalescent COVID-19. PBMCs, B-cell-depleted T cells, or T cells provided the cDNA or gDNA that made up the material.

The germline CDR1 and CDR2 sequences are SGHVS and FQNEAQ. The CDR3 length is 14 residues. The J segment lost 5 bases and the V segment lost 0 bases, leaving 2 bases of the junction unmatched. Per the original methods: Amplified reference gene primers provided the basis for estimating nucleated cell counts. Clones were sequenced by immunoSEQ multiplex PCR, and TCRdb holds only the in-frame ones, with some missing. The V and J calls and the clone size are those of that table, but D and trimming were determined from the DNA. Altogether hundreds of thousands of clones are present, more than 75% being singletons, with the ten largest covering about 6%.

The V call is TRBV7-8, the J call TRBJ1-2; 8 bases align to TRBD1. Sequenced material: peripheral blood. This TCR was sampled from a man older than 75 with acute or convalescent COVID-19. The CDR3 sequence: CASSLADRVYGYTF. The CDR3 bases are TGTGCCAGCAGCTTAGCGGACAGGGTGTATGGCTACACCTTC.